This T cell receptor (beta chain) was captured in a study of cytomegalovirus exposure and HLA in healthy donors. Across the whole study: Of the donors genotyped, several hundred in all, less than 90% fell in the Caucasian-associated ancestry cluster.

PCR used 60 Vbeta primers and 13 Jbeta primers. Produced via immunoSEQ multiplex PCR; TCRdb's table is partial and in-frame only. Here the sample spans 75,000 to 90,000 clones, 63% being singletons. These donors, healthy bone marrow donors, were studied. Germline V gives CDR1 MNHEY, CDR2 SVGAGI. V was clipped by 6 bases and J by 0 bases, with 13 bases between them. This CDR3 has 15 amino acids. V and J are TRBV6-5 and TRBJ2-3; D might be TRBD1 (6 bases). This clonotype was obtained from a woman aged 35 to 49 in good health and CMV-seropositive. The specimen was PBMCs. The CDR3 loop reads CASRGWTESTDTQYF. The CDR3 bases are TGTGCCAGCAGGGGTTGGACAGAGAGCACAGATACGCAGTATTTT.